This T cell receptor beta chain was profiled in a study of blood T cell repertoires in COVID-19. Turning to the study itself: Researchers got acute and convalescent COVID-19 samples from the United States, Italy and Spain. Sources were T cells, B-cell-depleted T cells, or PBMCs; the material itself was cDNA or gDNA.

Repertoires were generated with immunoSEQ multiplex PCR, while TCRdb's copy carries only in-frame clones and drops some. The table records fewer than 350,000 clones, roughly 91% of them present only once. Germline loops: CDR1 LGHNA, CDR2 YSLEER. This CDR3 is built from 17 residues. The ends were cut back, 0 bases at V and 3 bases at J, with 16 bases in the middle. Enrollees, roughly 18 to 89 years old, lived in 24 US areas. Cohort placement rested on clinical history that participants reported themselves. The chain is built from TRBV4-3 and TRBJ2-3, with a possible D match to TRBD2 (5 bases). The clonotype was recovered from a woman between 40 and 50 years old with acute COVID-19. Sample: PBMCs or T cells enriched from blood (not recorded which). DNA of the CDR3: TGCGCCAGCAGCCAAGATTCTAGGGCAGGAGGAACAGATACGCAGTATTTT. Translation gives CASSQDSRAGGTDTQYF.